A single sample is the source of the 22 T cell receptor beta chains below, sequenced in a study of beta chain features in type 1 diabetes. The entirety of the isolated RNA underwent reverse transcription, so expressed TCRB transcripts were sequenced. Here immunoSEQ multiplex PCR was the method, and the copy in TCRdb shows in-frame clones only, minus some. In the table there are hundreds of thousands of clones, around 12% of which are singletons. Input material: naive CD4+ T cells from blood. The receptors stem from a man in his late teens or twenties in good health.

The chain has TRBV10-3 and TRBJ2-1, with 8 bases identical to TRBD2. Germline V lookup: CDR1 ENHRY, CDR2 SYGVKD. The V segment lost 3 bases and the J segment 8 bases; nucleotides outside the gene matches: 9. CDR3 length: 15 residues. Here the CDR3 reads CAISDKSSGQDEQFF. CDR3 nucleotides: TGTGCCATCAGTGATAAGTCTAGCGGGCAGGATGAGCAGTTCTTC.

The chain employs TRBV14 and TRBJ1-5; D gene unclear. Deletions cut 1 base from V and 6 bases from J, with 7 bases between. Germline V gene lookup returns CDR1 SGHDN and CDR2 FVKESK. The CDR3 spans 13 residues. DNA for the CDR3: TGTGCCAGCAGCCAAGTACATGGTCAGCCCCAGCATTTT. Encoded protein: CASSQVHGQPQHF.

The rearrangement uses TRBV9 and TRBJ2-6, with 9 bases aligning to TRBD1. Germline V lookup: CDR1 SGDLS, CDR2 YYNGEE. CDR3 length: 17 amino acids. V trimming: 0 bases; J trimming: 4 bases; junction bases outside the gene matches: 5. In nucleotides, the CDR3 is TGTGCCAGCAGCGTAGTAGGGACAGGGATCGGGGCCAACGTCCTGACTTTC. It codes for CASSVVGTGIGANVLTF.

V usage is TRBV29-1 and J usage is TRBJ1-1, with D perhaps TRBD1 (6 bases). The CDR3 has 13 amino acids. Germline V gene lookup returns CDR1 SQVTM and CDR2 ANQGSEA. V was trimmed by 4 bases and J by 5 bases, leaving 14 bases between them. The CDR3: CSVGQGMGTEAFF. The CDR3 DNA is TGCAGCGTTGGTCAGGGGATGGGAACTGAAGCTTTCTTT.

The chain couples TRBV15 to TRBJ1-1; 8 bases agree with TRBD1. The CDR3 extends over 16 amino acids. The ends lost 5 bases at V and 1 base at J; junction bases unmatched: 9. CDR1 is LNHNV, CDR2 YYDKDF, per germline (reference sequence). The CDR3 DNA reads TGTGCCACCAGCGCAGGACAGGGTATTGGGAACACTGAAGCTTTCTTT. Protein sequence: CATSAGQGIGNTEAFF.

This chain joins TRBV6-6 and TRBJ1-1; perhaps TRBD1 as D (5 bases). CDR1 MNHNY and CDR2 SVGAGI come from the germline V gene (reference sequence). The V and J ends lost 2 bases and 2 bases respectively, with 9 bases between them. This CDR3 region has 14 residues. CDR3 sequence (DNA): TGTGCCAGCAGTTACGGACATTATAACACTGAAGCTTTCTTT. The encoded protein is CASSYGHYNTEAFF.

This clone was detected a few times. The V call is TRBV28, the J call TRBJ2-7; D unclear. CDR3 length: 14 residues. The V end was cut by 6 bases, the J end by 4 bases, with 16 bases between. Germline CDR1 and CDR2: MDHEN and SYDVKM. CDR3 sequence (DNA): TGTGCCAGCAGCCGGGTGGCACTTCATTACGAGCAGTACTTC. It specifies CASSRVALHYEQYF.

V gene TRBV28 combines with J gene TRBJ2-3, with D uncertain. Germline CDR1 MDHEN, CDR2 SYDVKM. The CDR3 spans 14 residues. Trimming removed 5 bases from V and 1 base from J, with 10 bases in between. The DNA of the CDR3 is TGTGCCAGCAGTGAACCTCGGGGCACAGATACGCAGTATTTT. Encoded protein: CASSEPRGTDTQYF.

This clone was found a few times. The chain links TRBV27 to TRBJ2-1, with a possible D match to TRBD1 (6 bases). Between the trimmed V and J ends, which lost 6 bases and 4 bases, there was a span of 13 bases. From germline, CDR1 is MNHEY and CDR2 SMNVEV (reference sequence). CDR3 length equals 14 residues. The CDR3 loop reads CASRRDTSYNEQFF. In DNA form, the CDR3 reads TGTGCCAGCAGGAGGGACACTTCATACAATGAGCAGTTCTTC.

This clone was seen a few times. V usage is TRBV5-6 and J usage is TRBJ2-7; a weak D match, TRBD1 (6 bases). CDR1 SGHDT and CDR2 YYEEEE come from the germline V gene. The ends were cut back, 4 bases at V and 2 bases at J, with 13 bases in the middle. The CDR3 loop spans 14 amino acids. Written as DNA, the CDR3 is TGTGCCAGCAGCCCGCTGACAGGAACCTACGAGCAGTACTTC. It specifies CASSPLTGTYEQYF.

This clone was recorded a few times. The rearrangement uses TRBV2 and TRBJ2-7; D is unclear. The V end was cut by 6 bases, the J end by 3 bases, with 15 bases between. The CDR3 extends over 14 amino acids. CDR1 SNHLY and CDR2 FYNNEI come from the germline V gene. In DNA, the CDR3 is TGTGCCAGCAGGACGGTGGGCCCTGACTACGAGCAGTACTTC. Translation: CASRTVGPDYEQYF.

In this sample, this clone turned up a few times. The CDR3 sequence is CSVNRGIQPQHF. Here the CDR3 DNA reads TGCAGCGTTAACCGGGGGATTCAGCCCCAGCATTTT. J is TRBJ1-5 and V is TRBV29-1, with a possible D match to TRBD1 (5 bases). The CDR3 runs 12 residues. Trimming left V 5 bases short and J 6 bases short, with 11 bases between. Germline V gene data show CDR1 as SQVTM and CDR2 as ANQGSEA.

The rearrangement uses TRBV5-1 and TRBJ2-5; D unresolved. Trimming removed 0 bases at V and 5 bases at J, with 11 bases between. CDR3 length: 14 residues. CDR1 SGHRS and CDR2 YFSETQ come from the germline V gene. The chain's CDR3 is CASSLDPLAETQYF. The CDR3 nucleotides read TGCGCCAGCAGCTTGGACCCCCTCGCGGAGACCCAGTACTTC.

This clone occurred a few times. The rearrangement joins TRBV5-1 to TRBJ2-7; D is undetermined. The CDR3 is 14 amino acids. Trimming removed 0 bases from V and 6 bases from J, with 13 bases in between. The germline gives CDR1 SGHRS, CDR2 YFSETQ. The CDR3 here is CASSLEETFIEQYF. CDR3 sequence (DNA): TGCGCCAGCAGCTTGGAAGAGACATTCATCGAGCAGTACTTC.

A few counts support this clone. The chain combines TRBV5-1 with TRBJ1-6; no reliable D call. Trimming stripped 2 bases from V and 13 bases from J, with 16 bases between. The CDR3 runs 14 residues. Germline CDR1 reads SGHRS; CDR2 reads YFSETQ. CDR3 residues: CASSLDNQPSPLHF. CDR3 sequence (DNA): TGCGCCAGCAGCTTAGACAATCAGCCTTCTCCCCTCCACTTT.

The sample holds a few counts of this clone. The chain joins TRBV25-1 to TRBJ2-5, with 7 bases that match TRBD2. There are 17 residues in the CDR3. Per the germline V gene, CDR1 is MGHDK and CDR2 is SYGVNS. Trimming removed 4 bases from V and 4 bases from J; junction bases left unmatched: 15. CDR3 residues: CASSGASGGLRGETQYF. CDR3 sequence (DNA): TGTGCCAGCAGTGGGGCTAGCGGAGGCTTAAGGGGAGAGACCCAGTACTTC.

V usage is TRBV7-2 and J usage is TRBJ1-1; maybe TRBD1 (6 bases). The V gene's germline CDR1 is SGHTA and CDR2 FQGNSA. The CDR3 covers 14 residues. Between the trimmed V and J ends, which lost 4 bases and 1 base, there was a span of 10 bases. For the CDR3, the DNA is TGTGCCAGCAGCTACAAGGGGGAGAACACTGAAGCTTTCTTT. This sequence encodes CASSYKGENTEAFF.

This clone turned up a few times. This chain connects TRBV5-1 to TRBJ2-2; D is possibly TRBD1 (6 bases). CDR3 length: 14 amino acids. CDR1 is SGHRS, CDR2 YFSETQ, per germline. V dropped 6 bases and J dropped 5 bases, with 14 bases sitting between them. CDR3 amino acids: CASTLDRGTGELFF. In DNA, the CDR3 is TGCGCCAGCACCCTGGACAGAGGGACCGGGGAGCTGTTTTTT. Full variable domain (missing parts from reference TRBV5-1 and TRBJ2-2): KAGVTQTPRYLIKTRGQQVTLSCSPISGHRSVSWYQQTPGQGLQFLFEYFSETQRNKGNFPGRFSGRQFSNSRSEMNVSTLELGDSALYLCASTLDRGTGELFFGEGSRLTVL.

The chain joins TRBV7-3 to TRBJ1-1, with TRBD1 matching 8 bases. Germline CDR1 reads SGHTA; CDR2 reads FQGTGA. The V and J ends lost 4 bases and 4 bases, in that order; junction bases with no gene match: 5. The CDR3 covers 14 residues. CDR3 protein: CASSSDRAATEAFF. CDR3 nucleotides: TGTGCCAGCAGCTCGGACAGGGCGGCCACTGAAGCTTTCTTT.

This clone was seen a few times. The rearrangement uses TRBV7-2 and TRBJ1-5, with 8 positions matching TRBD1. The CDR3 consists of 13 residues. Germline V gene data show CDR1 as SGHTA and CDR2 as FQGNSA. After removal of 6 bases from V and 9 bases from J, the junction contained 7 bases not matched to a gene. The CDR3 nucleotides read TGTGCCAGCAGACAGGGGGAAGGTCGGCCCCAGCATTTT. This encodes CASRQGEGRPQHF.

This clone occurred a few times. This chain connects TRBV4-2 to TRBJ2-1; TRBD2 matches 10 bases. Looked up from germline, CDR1 is LGHNA and CDR2 is YNFKEQ. The CDR3 contains 15 residues. V lost 4 bases, J lost 4 bases, and 4 bases stayed unmatched. The CDR3 DNA is TGTGCCAGCAGCCCACCTAGCGGGGGTTACAATGAGCAGTTCTTC. Translation gives CASSPPSGGYNEQFF.

This clone was detected only a few times. At one end, the junction sequence differs from germline, possibly due to a read error. V and J are TRBV6-1 and TRBJ2-4; no definite D call. The CDR3 is 12 amino acids. The germline V gene encodes CDR1 MNHNS and CDR2 SASEGT. CDR3 nucleotide sequence: TGTGCCAGCAGGGAAGGAGAAAACATTCAGTACTTC. It specifies CASREGENIQYF.